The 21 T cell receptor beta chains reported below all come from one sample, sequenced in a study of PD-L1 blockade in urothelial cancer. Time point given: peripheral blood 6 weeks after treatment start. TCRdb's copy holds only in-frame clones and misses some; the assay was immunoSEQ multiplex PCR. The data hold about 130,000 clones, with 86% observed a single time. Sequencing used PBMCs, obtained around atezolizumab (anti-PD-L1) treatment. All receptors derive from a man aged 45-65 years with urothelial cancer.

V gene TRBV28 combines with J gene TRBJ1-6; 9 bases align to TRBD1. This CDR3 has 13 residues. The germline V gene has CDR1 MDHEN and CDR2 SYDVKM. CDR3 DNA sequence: TGTGCTCTCGGACAGGGGACTAATTCACCCCTCCACTTT. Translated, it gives CALGQGTNSPLHF.

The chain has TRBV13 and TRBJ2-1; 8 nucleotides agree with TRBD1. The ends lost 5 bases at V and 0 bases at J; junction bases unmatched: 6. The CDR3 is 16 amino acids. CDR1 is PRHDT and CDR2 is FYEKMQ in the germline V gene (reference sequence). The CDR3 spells CASSRTGISSYNEQFF. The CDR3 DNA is TGTGCCAGCAGCCGGACAGGGATCAGCTCCTACAATGAGCAGTTCTTC.

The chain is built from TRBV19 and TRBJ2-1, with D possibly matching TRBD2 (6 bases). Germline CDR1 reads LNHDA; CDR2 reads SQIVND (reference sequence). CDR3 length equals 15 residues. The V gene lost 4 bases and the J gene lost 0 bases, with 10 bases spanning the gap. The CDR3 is CASSRKEGSYNEQFF. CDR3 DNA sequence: TGTGCCAGTAGTAGGAAGGAGGGCTCCTACAATGAGCAGTTCTTC.

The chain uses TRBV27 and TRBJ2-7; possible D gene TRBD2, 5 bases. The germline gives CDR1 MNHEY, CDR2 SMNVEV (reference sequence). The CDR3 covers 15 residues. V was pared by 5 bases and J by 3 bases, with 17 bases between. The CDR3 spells CASSELSAGNYEQYF. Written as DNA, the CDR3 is TGTGCCAGCAGTGAACTGTCTGCCGGGAACTACGAGCAGTACTTC.

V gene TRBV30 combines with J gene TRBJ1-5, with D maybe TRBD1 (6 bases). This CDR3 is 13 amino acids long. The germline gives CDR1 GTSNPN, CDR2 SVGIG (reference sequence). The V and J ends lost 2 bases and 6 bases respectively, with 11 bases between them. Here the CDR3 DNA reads TGTGCCTGGAGTTTCCCAGGGGTTCAGCCCCAGCATTTT. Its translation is CAWSFPGVQPQHF.

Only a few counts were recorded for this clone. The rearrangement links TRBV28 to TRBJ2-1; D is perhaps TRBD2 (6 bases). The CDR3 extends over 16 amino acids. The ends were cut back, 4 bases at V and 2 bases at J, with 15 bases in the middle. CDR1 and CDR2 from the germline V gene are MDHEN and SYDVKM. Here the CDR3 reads CASSSPGRDPYNEQFF. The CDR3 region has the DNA TGTGCCAGCAGTTCCCCAGGGCGGGACCCCTACAATGAGCAGTTCTTC.

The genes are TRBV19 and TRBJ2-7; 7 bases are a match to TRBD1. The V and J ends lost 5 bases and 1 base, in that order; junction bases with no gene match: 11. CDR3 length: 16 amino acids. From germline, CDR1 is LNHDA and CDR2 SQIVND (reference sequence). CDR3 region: CASSPRDRVGSYEQYF. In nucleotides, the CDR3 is TGTGCCAGTAGTCCCCGAGACAGGGTGGGATCCTACGAGCAGTACTTC. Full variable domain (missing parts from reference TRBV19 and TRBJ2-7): DGGITQSPKYLFRKEGQNVTLSCEQNLNHDAMYWYRQDPGQGLRLIYYSQIVNDFQKGDIAEGYSVSREKKESFPLTVTSAQKNPTAFYLCASSPRDRVGSYEQYFGPGTRLTVT.

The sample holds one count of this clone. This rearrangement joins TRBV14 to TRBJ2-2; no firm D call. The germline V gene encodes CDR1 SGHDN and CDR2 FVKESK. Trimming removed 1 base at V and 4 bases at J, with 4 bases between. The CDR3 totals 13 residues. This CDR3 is CASSQVITGELFF. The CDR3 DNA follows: TGTGCCAGCAGCCAAGTTATCACCGGGGAGCTGTTTTTT.

As DNA, the CDR3 is TGTGCCAGCTCACCAGGAGGGTACACAGATACGCAGTATTTT. Translation gives CASSPGGYTDTQYF. The genes are TRBV18 and TRBJ2-3, with a tentative D call TRBD2 (6 bases). Germline-derived CDR1 and CDR2 are KGHSH and LQKENI. The CDR3 length is 14 residues. V was clipped by 2 bases and J by 2 bases, with 8 bases between them.

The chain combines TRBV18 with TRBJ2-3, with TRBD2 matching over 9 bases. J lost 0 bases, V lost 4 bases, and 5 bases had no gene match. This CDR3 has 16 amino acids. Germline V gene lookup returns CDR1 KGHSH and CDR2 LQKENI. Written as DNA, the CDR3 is TGTGCCAGCTCACAGTTAGCGGGAGTGAGCACAGATACGCAGTATTTT. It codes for CASSQLAGVSTDTQYF.

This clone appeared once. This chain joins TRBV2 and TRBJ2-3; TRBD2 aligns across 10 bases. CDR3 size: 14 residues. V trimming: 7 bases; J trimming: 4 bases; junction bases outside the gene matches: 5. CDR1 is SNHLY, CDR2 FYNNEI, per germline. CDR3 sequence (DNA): TGTGCCAGCAAGGGGACTAGCGCTGCAGATACGCAGTATTTT. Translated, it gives CASKGTSAADTQYF.

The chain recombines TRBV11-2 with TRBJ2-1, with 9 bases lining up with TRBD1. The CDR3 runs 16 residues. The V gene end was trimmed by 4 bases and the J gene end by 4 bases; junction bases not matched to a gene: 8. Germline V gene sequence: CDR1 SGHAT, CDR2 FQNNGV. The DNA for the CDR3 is TGTGCCAGCAGCTCAAAAACAGGGGGCGGTTACAATGAGCAGTTCTTC. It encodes CASSSKTGGGYNEQFF. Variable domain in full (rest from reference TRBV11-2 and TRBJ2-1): EAGVAQSPRYKIIEKRQSVAFWCNPISGHATLYWYQQILGQGPKLLIQFQNNGVVDDSQLPKDRFSAERLKGVDSTLKIQPAKLEDSAVYLCASSSKTGGGYNEQFFGPGTRLTVL.

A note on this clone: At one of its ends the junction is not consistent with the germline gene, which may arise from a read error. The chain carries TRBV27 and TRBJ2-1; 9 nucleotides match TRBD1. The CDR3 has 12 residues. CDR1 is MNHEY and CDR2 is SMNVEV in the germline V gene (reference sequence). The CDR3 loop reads CASRTTGTGIIF. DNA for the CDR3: TGTGCCAGCAGAACCACCGGGACAGGGATTATCTTC.

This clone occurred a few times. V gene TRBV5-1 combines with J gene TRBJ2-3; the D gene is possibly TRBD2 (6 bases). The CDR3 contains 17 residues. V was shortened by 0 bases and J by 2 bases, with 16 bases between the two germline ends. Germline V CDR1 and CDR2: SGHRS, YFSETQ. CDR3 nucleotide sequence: TGCGCCAGCAGCTTGGCCACCGGGACTTATAACACAGATACGCAGTATTTT. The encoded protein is CASSLATGTYNTDTQYF.

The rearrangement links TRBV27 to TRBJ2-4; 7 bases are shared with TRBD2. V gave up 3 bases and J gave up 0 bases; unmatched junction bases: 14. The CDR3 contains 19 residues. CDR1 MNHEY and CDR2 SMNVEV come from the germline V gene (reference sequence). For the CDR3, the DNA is TGTGCCAGCAGTTTGGACGTAGCGGGTGCATCTATAGCCAAAAACATTCAGTACTTC. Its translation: CASSLDVAGASIAKNIQYF.

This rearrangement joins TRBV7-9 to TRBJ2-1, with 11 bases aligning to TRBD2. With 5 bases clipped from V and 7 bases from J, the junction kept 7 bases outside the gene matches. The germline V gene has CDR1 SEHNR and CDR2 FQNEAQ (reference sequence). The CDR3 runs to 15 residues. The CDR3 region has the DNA TGTGCCAGCAGCCCAACTAGCGGGAGAAGAAATGAGCAGTTCTTC. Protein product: CASSPTSGRRNEQFF.

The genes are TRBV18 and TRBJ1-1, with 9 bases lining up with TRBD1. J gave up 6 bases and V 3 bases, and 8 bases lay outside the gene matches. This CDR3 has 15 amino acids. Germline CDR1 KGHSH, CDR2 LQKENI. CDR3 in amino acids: CASSPITGGAAEAFF. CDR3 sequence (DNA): TGTGCCAGCTCACCGATAACAGGGGGCGCCGCTGAAGCTTTCTTT.

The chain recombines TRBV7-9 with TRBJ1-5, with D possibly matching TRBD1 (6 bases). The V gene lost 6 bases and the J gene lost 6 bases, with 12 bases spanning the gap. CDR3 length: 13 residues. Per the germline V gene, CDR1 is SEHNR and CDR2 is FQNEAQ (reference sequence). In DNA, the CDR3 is TGTGCCAGCAGGAGGGGGACGGGTCAGCCCCAGCATTTT. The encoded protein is CASRRGTGQPQHF.

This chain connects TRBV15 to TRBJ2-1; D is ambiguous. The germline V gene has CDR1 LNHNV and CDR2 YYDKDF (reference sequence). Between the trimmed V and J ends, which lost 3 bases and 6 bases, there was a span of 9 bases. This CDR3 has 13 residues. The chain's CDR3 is CATSRPGPNEQFF. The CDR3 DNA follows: TGTGCCACCAGCAGGCCTGGGCCCAATGAGCAGTTCTTC.

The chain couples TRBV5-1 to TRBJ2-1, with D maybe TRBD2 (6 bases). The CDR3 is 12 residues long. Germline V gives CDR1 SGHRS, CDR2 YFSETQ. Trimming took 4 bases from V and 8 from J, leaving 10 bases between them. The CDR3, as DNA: TGCGCCAGCAGCAAGACTAGTCATGAGCAGTTCTTC. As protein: CASSKTSHEQFF.

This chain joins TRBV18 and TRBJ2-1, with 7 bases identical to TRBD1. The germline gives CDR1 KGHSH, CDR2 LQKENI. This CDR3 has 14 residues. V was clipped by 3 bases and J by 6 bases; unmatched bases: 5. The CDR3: CASSPGQVFNEQFF. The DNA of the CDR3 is TGTGCCAGCTCACCCGGACAGGTCTTCAATGAGCAGTTCTTC.